This T cell receptor beta chain was identified in a study of neoadjuvant anti-PD-1 for oral cavity cancer. Overall study: Most patients had three to four biweekly doses of 3 mg/kg nivolumab before resection. Patients without progression got a fourth dose around day 43.

A word on this clone: Antigen: not known.

Described time point: after neoadjuvant nivolumab, at surgical resection. These oral cavity squamous cell carcinomas were HPV-negative and locally advanced. Study results and limitations: TCR analyses covered only a few patients per response group.

Only in-frame clones appear in the TCRdb table, and some are missing; sequencing was by immunoSEQ multiplex PCR. The sample gives some 9,500 clones, approximately 72% of which show up once; about 3.9% is in the top ten. Germline trimming cut 3 bases from V and 5 bases from J; bases unmatched to any gene: 1. This CDR3 spans 14 amino acids. Germline V gene data show CDR1 as MNHEY and CDR2 as SMNVEV (reference sequence). The chain joins TRBV27 to TRBJ1-6, with 7 bases lining up with TRBD1. The source is a person between 35 and 79 years old with oral cavity squamous cell carcinoma. This material consisted of PBMCs, taken after nivolumab (anti-PD-1) treatment. The CDR3 here is CASSLGQNNSPLHF. Here the CDR3 DNA reads TGTGCCAGCAGTTTGGGACAGAATAATTCACCCCTCCACTTT.